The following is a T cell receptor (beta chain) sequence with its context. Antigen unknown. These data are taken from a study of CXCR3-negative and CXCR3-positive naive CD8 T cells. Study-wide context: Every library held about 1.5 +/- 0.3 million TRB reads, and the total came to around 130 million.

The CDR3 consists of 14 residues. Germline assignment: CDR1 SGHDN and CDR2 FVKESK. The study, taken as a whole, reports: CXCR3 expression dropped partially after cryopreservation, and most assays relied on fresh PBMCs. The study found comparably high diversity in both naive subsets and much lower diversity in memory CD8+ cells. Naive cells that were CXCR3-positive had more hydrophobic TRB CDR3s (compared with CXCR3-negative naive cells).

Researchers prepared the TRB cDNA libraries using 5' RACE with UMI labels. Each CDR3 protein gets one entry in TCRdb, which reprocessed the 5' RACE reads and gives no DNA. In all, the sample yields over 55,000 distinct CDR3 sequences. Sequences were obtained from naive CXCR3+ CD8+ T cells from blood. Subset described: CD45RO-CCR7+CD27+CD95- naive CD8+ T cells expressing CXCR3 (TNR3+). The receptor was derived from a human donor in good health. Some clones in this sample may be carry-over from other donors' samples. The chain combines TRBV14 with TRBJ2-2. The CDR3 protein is CASSLGFNTGELFF.